The entry below gives a single T cell receptor beta chain sequence along with its context. The authors' processing: Reference gene primer amplification yielded estimated nucleated cell counts. Using immunoSEQ multiplex PCR, the repertoire was profiled, and TCRdb retains in-frame clones only, with some absent. That table is the source of V, J and clone size, and D and trimming were worked out from the DNA. The sample holds about 150,000 clones, under 85% seen once. The record originates from a study of blood T cell repertoires in COVID-19. Study context: Researchers got acute and convalescent COVID-19 samples from the United States, Italy and Spain. T cells, B-cell-depleted T cells, or PBMCs supplied cDNA or gDNA.

Germline V gives CDR1 SQVTM, CDR2 ANQGSEA. V was shortened by 6 bases and J by 5 bases, with 16 bases between the two germline ends. CDR3 length: 13 amino acids. Sample: peripheral blood. The TCR was taken from a man aged 45 to 65 with active or convalescent COVID-19. V gene TRBV29-1 combines with J gene TRBJ1-1; D perhaps matches TRBD1 (6 bases). The CDR3 loop is CSVKGVTFTEAFF. The CDR3 DNA reads TGCAGCGTGAAGGGGGTTACGTTTACTGAAGCTTTCTTT. Based on the CDR3 plus reference TRBV29-1 and TRBJ1-1, the full variable domain is SAVISQKPSRDICQRGTSLTIQCQVDSQVTMMFWYRQQPGQSLTLIATANQGSEATYESGFVIDKFPISRPNLTFSTLTVSNMSPEDSSIYLCSVKGVTFTEAFFGQGTRLTVV.